This T cell receptor (beta chain) was obtained from a study of T cells in Graves' hyperthyroidism and ophthalmopathy. This clonotype was counted a single time. Its antigen is undetermined. Graves' hyperthyroidism without ophthalmopathy progression within 18 months was termed stable. Broader study findings: Peripheral blood also featured most of the thyroid clonotypes expanded above 0.001. From stable hyperthyroidism, ophthalmopathy was separated by a 13 V-J model.

The CDR3 spans 13 residues. Germline CDR1 is LGHNT and CDR2 is FRNRAP. V gave up 6 bases and J gave up 2 bases, with 10 bases separating them. TCR beta CDR3 sequences were amplified from RNA transcripts. First-round RT-PCR targeting the TCR CDR3 was performed with the HTBI primer set. TCRdb passed the multiplex PCR reads through MiXCR, listing each CDR3 protein once. Among 350,000 or so distinct CDR3 sequences listed, roughly a fifth were seen once. Sequencing was performed on blood. The V and J genes are TRBV12-5 and TRBJ2-5; D gene unclear. The clonotype comes from a woman between 45 and 65 years old with Graves' hyperthyroidism. CDR3: CASGPSGQETQYF. CDR3 nucleotides: TGTGCTAGTGGCCCGTCGGGTCAAGAGACCCAGTACTTC. Looking up the rest from reference TRBV12-5 and TRBJ2-5 gives the full variable domain: DARVTQTPRHKVTEMGQEVTMRCQPILGHNTVFWYRQTMMQGLELLAYFRNRAPLDDSGMPKDRFSAEMPDATLATLKIQPSEPRDSAVYFCASGPSGQETQYFGPGTRLLVL.